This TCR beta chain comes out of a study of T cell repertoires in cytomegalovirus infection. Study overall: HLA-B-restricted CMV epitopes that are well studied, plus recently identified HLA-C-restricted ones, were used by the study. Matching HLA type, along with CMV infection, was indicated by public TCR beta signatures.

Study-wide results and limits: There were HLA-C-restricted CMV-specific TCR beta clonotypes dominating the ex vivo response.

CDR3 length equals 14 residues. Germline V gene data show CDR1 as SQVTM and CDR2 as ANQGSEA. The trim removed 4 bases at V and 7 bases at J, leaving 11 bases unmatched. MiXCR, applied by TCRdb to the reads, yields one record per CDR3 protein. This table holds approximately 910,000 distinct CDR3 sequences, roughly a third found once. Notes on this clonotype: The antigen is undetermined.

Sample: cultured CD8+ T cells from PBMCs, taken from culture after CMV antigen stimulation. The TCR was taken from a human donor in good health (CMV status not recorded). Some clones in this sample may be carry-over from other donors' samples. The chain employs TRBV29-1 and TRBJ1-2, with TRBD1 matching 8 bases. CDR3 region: CSVGRQGALSGYTF. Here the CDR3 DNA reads TGCAGCGTTGGGCGCCAGGGGGCTTTGAGTGGCTACACCTTC.